The 24 T cell receptor beta chains presented below share a single source sample, sequenced in a study of blood T cell repertoires in COVID-19 (dated by TCRdb to the early 2020s). Receptor amplification or capture employed the immunoSEQ multiplex PCR assay. This is the immuneACCESS table as TCRdb keeps it, with only in-frame sequences that have V and J called. A part of the clones is gone; compared with another copy, unresolved V genes explain less than half, and the rest is unexplained. For this sample the table gives under 200,000 clones, of which around 80% were detected only once. The ten largest clones take up around a fifth of the sample. Material for sequencing was peripheral blood. The receptors stem from an older woman who had recovered from COVID-19.

This clone was picked up a small number of times. This chain uses TRBV4-1 with TRBJ1-1; possible D gene TRBD1, 6 bases. The CDR3 is made up of 14 amino acids. Trimming pared 2 bases from V and 5 bases from J, leaving 12 bases between. Germline V gene sequence: CDR1 MGHRA, CDR2 YSYEKL. CDR3 residues: CASSQPRGGTEAFF. CDR3 bases: TGCGCCAGCAGCCAACCCAGGGGAGGGACTGAAGCTTTCTTT.

This chain uses TRBV27 with TRBJ1-5; D unclear. Trimming removed 0 bases at V and 7 bases at J, with 7 bases between. CDR1 is MNHEY, CDR2 SMNVEV, per germline (reference sequence). The CDR3 has 13 amino acids. CDR3 residues: CASSLSNLQPQHF. In DNA form, the CDR3 reads TGTGCCAGCAGTTTATCTAACCTACAGCCCCAGCATTTT.

This clone has a handful of counts. For the CDR3, the DNA is TGTGCCAGCCGCCGAGACGGGACAGCCTTCTATGGCTACACCTTC. It specifies CASRRDGTAFYGYTF. The genes are TRBV19 and TRBJ1-2; 7 bases fit TRBD1. With V trimmed by 9 bases and J by 4 bases, 14 bases remained unmatched. CDR1 is LNHDA, CDR2 SQIVND, per germline (reference sequence). This CDR3 contains 15 residues. Supplemented by reference TRBV19 and TRBJ1-2, the full variable domain reads DGGITQSPKYLFRKEGQNVTLSCEQNLNHDAMYWYRQDPGQGLRLIYYSQIVNDFQKGDIAEGYSVSREKKESFPLTVTSAQKNPTAFYLCASRRDGTAFYGYTFGSGTRLTVV.

The J gene is TRBJ2-7, the V gene TRBV19; tentatively, D is TRBD2 (5 bases). The length of the CDR3 is 13 residues. Germline CDR1 reads LNHDA; CDR2 reads SQIVND (reference sequence). V dropped 3 bases and J dropped 7 bases, with 13 bases sitting between them. The CDR3 DNA reads TGTGCCAGTAGTATTCCCGGATCGGGGGAGCAGTACTTC. Residues: CASSIPGSGEQYF.

A single count supports this clone. The genes are TRBV11-3 and TRBJ1-1; the D gene is possibly TRBD1 (5 bases). Trimming took off 5 bases at V and 1 base at J, with 14 bases between the two ends. The CDR3 covers 15 residues. Per the germline V gene, CDR1 is SGHNT and CDR2 is YENEEA. The DNA of the CDR3 is TGTGCCAGCAGCCCCTCGGGGGGTGCGAACACTGAAGCTTTCTTT. Residues: CASSPSGGANTEAFF.

The CDR3 loop reads CSTGTGDSSGANVLTF. Here the CDR3 DNA reads TGCAGCACCGGGACAGGGGACTCATCTGGGGCCAACGTCCTGACTTTC. This chain joins TRBV29-1 and TRBJ2-6; 10 bases agree with TRBD1. The junction had 8 bases not matched to a gene; V was cut back by 8 bases and J by 1 base. In germline, CDR1 is SQVTM, CDR2 ANQGSEA. The CDR3 extends over 16 amino acids.

The J gene is TRBJ1-2, the V gene TRBV6-4; no clear D gene. Trimming removed 0 bases from V and 4 bases from J, with 9 bases in between. The CDR3 totals 14 residues. Germline assignment: CDR1 MRHNA and CDR2 SNTAGT. CDR3 amino acids: CASSDSGGPYGYTF. CDR3 in DNA: TGTGCCAGCAGTGACTCCGGCGGTCCCTATGGCTACACCTTC.

This chain uses TRBV23-1 with TRBJ2-5; a possible D gene is TRBD1 (6 bases). TRBV23-1 is an ORF, with its function uncertain. Trimming left V 1 base short and J 4 bases short, with 19 bases between. CDR3 length equals 17 residues. CDR3 residues: CASSQFSGTSGSETQYF. In DNA, the CDR3 is TGCGCCAGCAGTCAATTTTCAGGGACATCGGGTTCAGAGACCCAGTACTTC.

This rearrangement joins TRBV27 to TRBJ2-3, with 9 bases aligning to TRBD2. V dropped 2 bases and J dropped 5; count of bases not matched to a gene: 11. The CDR3 extends over 17 amino acids. Per the germline V gene, CDR1 is MNHEY and CDR2 is SMNVEV (reference sequence). CDR3 nucleotide sequence: TGTGCCAGCAGTTTAAAGCGGGCGGGAGGGCCGGGAGATACGCAGTATTTT. The encoded protein is CASSLKRAGGPGDTQYF.

J is TRBJ2-3 and V is TRBV5-1; TRBD1 aligns across 9 bases. V shed 3 bases, J shed 2 bases, and the junction held 13 bases outside the gene matches. The germline CDR1 and CDR2 sequences are SGHRS and YFSETQ. The CDR3 is made up of 18 amino acids. CDR3 residues: CASSSGTGSWGSTDTQYF. As DNA, the CDR3 is TGCGCCAGCAGCTCCGGGACAGGGTCGTGGGGATCCACAGATACGCAGTATTTT.

This chain joins TRBV9 and TRBJ1-2; possibly TRBD1 for D (6 bases). The V end lost 3 bases, the J end lost 7 bases, and 7 bases lay between the germline ends. The CDR3 spans 11 residues. In germline, CDR1 is SGDLS, CDR2 YYNGEE. The CDR3 DNA reads as TGTGCCAGCAGCGACAGGGTTGGCTACACCTTC. Translated, it gives CASSDRVGYTF.

The rearrangement joins TRBV7-2 to TRBJ2-5, with D possibly being TRBD1 (6 bases). The CDR3 has 14 residues. Germline CDR1 and CDR2: SGHTA and FQGNSA. Trimming pared 5 bases from V and 2 bases from J, leaving 12 bases between. This CDR3 is CASSHRVTQETQYF. In DNA form, the CDR3 reads TGTGCCAGCAGCCACAGGGTGACTCAAGAGACCCAGTACTTC. The full variable domain, its missing parts supplied by reference TRBV7-2 and TRBJ2-5, is GAGVSQSPSNKVTEKGKDVELRCDPISGHTALYWYRQSLGQGLEFLIYFQGNSAPDKSGLPSDRFSAERTGGSVSTLTIQRTQQEDSAVYLCASSHRVTQETQYFGPGTRLLVL.

The chain joins TRBV9 to TRBJ1-6; D gene unclear. This CDR3 region has 14 residues. Germline values: CDR1 SGDLS, CDR2 YYNGEE. V lost 4 bases and J lost 7, with 12 bases in between. CDR3 in DNA: TGTGCCAGCAGCCTGGCGGGTGCGAATTCACCCCTCCACTTT. This gives the protein CASSLAGANSPLHF. The full variable domain, with the rest looked up from reference TRBV9 and TRBJ1-6, is DSGVTQTPKHLITATGQRVTLRCSPRSGDLSVYWYQQSLDQGLQFLIQYYNGEERAKGNILERFSAQQFPDLHSELNLSSLELGDSALYFCASSLAGANSPLHFGNGTRLTVT.

The genes are TRBV7-2 and TRBJ1-2, with no clear D. The CDR3 runs to 16 residues. Germline V gene data show CDR1 as SGHTA and CDR2 as FQGNSA. Trimming cost V 5 bases and J 0 bases, with 16 bases left between them. CDR3 region: CASSRESLRANYGYTF. The CDR3 bases are TGTGCCAGCAGCAGGGAGTCCCTCCGAGCTAACTATGGCTACACCTTC.

About this clone: This specimen includes other DNA sequences encoding the same CDR3. This chain uses TRBV13 with TRBJ2-2; 10 positions agree with TRBD1. Germline CDR1 reads PRHDT; CDR2 reads FYEKMQ (reference sequence). J was trimmed by 7 bases and V by 5 bases; bases with no gene match: 7. The CDR3 loop spans 15 amino acids. This CDR3 reads CASSPGTGVGGELFF. The CDR3 DNA is TGTGCCAGCAGCCCAGGGACAGGGGTAGGCGGGGAGCTGTTTTTT.

There are a few counts of this clone. The rearrangement joins TRBV3-1 (or the pseudogene TRBV3-2) to TRBJ1-4, with D unresolved. The germline V gene has CDR1 LGHDT and CDR2 YNNKEL (reference sequence). Trimming took 5 bases from V and 8 from J, leaving 15 bases between them. This CDR3 has 14 amino acids. CDR3 sequence reads: CASSDVRAGEKLFF. DNA of the CDR3: TGTGCCAGCAGCGACGTGAGGGCCGGGGAAAAACTGTTTTTT.

This clone was recorded only once. V is TRBV7-3 and J is TRBJ2-7, with TRBD2 matching 8 bases. The CDR3 covers 15 residues. In germline, CDR1 is SGHTA, CDR2 FQGTGA. Trimming removed 5 bases from V and 7 bases from J; junction bases left unmatched: 13. DNA for the CDR3: TGTGCCAGCAGCCCAGGAGCGGGGGCACCGGGAGAGCAGTACTTC. Protein sequence: CASSPGAGAPGEQYF.

The CDR3: CASSYAGTGTPYEQYF. As DNA, the CDR3 is TGTGCCAGCAGTTACGCCGGGACAGGGACCCCCTACGAGCAGTACTTC. The chain joins TRBV6-5 to TRBJ2-7, with TRBD1 identical over 9 bases. CDR3 length: 16 amino acids. CDR1 and CDR2 (germline): MNHEY, SVGAGI. Trimming took 2 bases from V and 2 from J; bases not matched to a gene: 7.

A note on this clone: Other DNA sequences in this sample translate to the same CDR3. The chain employs TRBV5-1 and TRBJ1-2; tentatively, D is TRBD1 (5 bases). With 0 bases removed from V and 4 bases from J, the gap between germline ends came to 10 bases. Germline V gene sequence: CDR1 SGHRS, CDR2 YFSETQ. This CDR3 has 14 residues. As DNA, the CDR3 is TGCGCCAGCAGCTTGGGGGGTCAGGGCTATGGCTACACCTTC. Its protein is CASSLGGQGYGYTF.

This rearrangement joins TRBV19 to TRBJ2-2; a weak D match, TRBD2 (9 bases). V lost 3 bases and J 4 bases, leaving 18 bases between the germline ends. The germline V gene has CDR1 LNHDA and CDR2 SQIVND (reference sequence). The CDR3 runs 17 residues. CDR3 in DNA: TGTGCCAGTAGTATCGGCGGGGGGGGACAGGCCACCGGGGAGCTGTTTTTT. It codes for CASSIGGGGQATGELFF.

The chain joins TRBV7-3 to TRBJ2-1; D perhaps matches TRBD2 (6 bases). The CDR3 runs to 13 residues. V gave up 2 bases and J gave up 10 bases, with 12 bases separating them. Germline-derived CDR1 and CDR2 are SGHTA and FQGTGA. As DNA, the CDR3 is TGTGCCAGCAGCTTATCTGCGGGAACGGAGCAGTTCTTC. Protein sequence: CASSLSAGTEQFF.

This sequence joins TRBV5-1 and TRBJ2-6; TRBD1 aligns across 8 bases. The CDR3 covers 20 residues. V lost 0 bases to trimming and J lost 0 bases; unmatched junction nucleotides: 11. Looked up from germline, CDR1 is SGHRS and CDR2 is YFSETQ. The CDR3 loop reads CASSLAPWQGAVSGANVLTF. The CDR3 DNA reads TGCGCCAGCAGCTTGGCCCCGTGGCAGGGGGCTGTCTCTGGGGCCAACGTCCTGACTTTC.

The chain combines TRBV7-2 with TRBJ2-2; the D gene is possibly TRBD2 (5 bases). The CDR3 runs to 12 residues. Germline CDR1 and CDR2: SGHTA and FQGNSA. The V end was cut by 4 bases, the J end by 9 bases, with 9 bases between. The CDR3 bases are TGTGCCAGCAGCTATAGCGAATGGGAGCTGTTTTTT. This encodes CASSYSEWELFF. Full variable domain (outside the CDR3, taken from reference TRBV7-2 and TRBJ2-2): GAGVSQSPSNKVTEKGKDVELRCDPISGHTALYWYRQSLGQGLEFLIYFQGNSAPDKSGLPSDRFSAERTGGSVSTLTIQRTQQEDSAVYLCASSYSEWELFFGEGSRLTVL.

This clone was recorded only once. J is TRBJ2-4 and V is TRBV7-8; D might be TRBD2 (7 bases). This CDR3 is built from 16 residues. Trimming took off 5 bases at V and 9 bases at J, with 23 bases between the two ends. Germline CDR1 SGHVS, CDR2 FQNEAQ. CDR3 region: CASSPGRGRPGGIQYF. CDR3 nucleotide sequence: TGTGCCAGCAGCCCAGGGCGGGGGCGGCCGGGGGGCATTCAGTACTTC.